This is a list of T cell receptor beta chains from one sample in a study of blood T cell repertoires in COVID-19. Profiled with immunoSEQ multiplex PCR; TCRdb holds only in-frame clones, not every one. The sample carries 250,000 to 400,000 clones, around 89% recorded once. The material sequenced was peripheral blood. These receptor sequences come from a woman between 25 and 40 years old with COVID-19, enrolled during active disease. Each CDR3 is given with its conserved first and last residue. Each record gives: J gene, D gene, V gene, CDR3 protein. D genes are given only for firm matches.

j_gene: TRBJ2-5; d_gene: .; v_gene: TRBV21-1; CDR3aa: CASSGRGTEETQYF
j_gene: TRBJ2-1; d_gene: .; v_gene: TRBV7-8; CDR3aa: CASSLKGQAGFGNEQFF
j_gene: TRBJ2-3; d_gene: TRBD2; v_gene: TRBV6-6; CDR3aa: CASQAGGPDTQYF
j_gene: TRBJ2-3; d_gene: TRBD2; v_gene: TRBV5-1; CDR3aa: CASSLGLAGTRGGTDTQYF
j_gene: TRBJ1-4; d_gene: TRBD1; v_gene: TRBV7-9; CDR3aa: CASTVAQGAINEKLFF
j_gene: TRBJ1-2; d_gene: TRBD1; v_gene: TRBV9; CDR3aa: CASSPHAGTGVKINYGYTF
j_gene: TRBJ1-3; d_gene: .; v_gene: TRBV7-9; CDR3aa: CASSFPGSGNTIYF
j_gene: TRBJ1-6; d_gene: .; v_gene: TRBV7-9; CDR3aa: CASSLESGSPLHF
j_gene: TRBJ2-1; d_gene: .; v_gene: TRBV6-6; CDR3aa: CASSPGYNEQFF
j_gene: TRBJ2-3; d_gene: .; v_gene: TRBV7-9; CDR3aa: CASRSPTGSRADTQYF
j_gene: TRBJ1-3; d_gene: TRBD1; v_gene: TRBV7-8; CDR3aa: CASSGLGTELGNTIYF
j_gene: TRBJ1-3; d_gene: .; v_gene: TRBV7-2; CDR3aa: CASSLGRSGNTIYF
j_gene: TRBJ1-1; d_gene: .; v_gene: TRBV6-5; CDR3aa: CASTKGWSTEAFF
j_gene: TRBJ1-1; d_gene: .; v_gene: TRBV28; CDR3aa: CASSFPGNTEAFF
j_gene: TRBJ1-1; d_gene: TRBD1; v_gene: TRBV3-1/TRBV3-2; CDR3aa: CASSAPTGKNTEAFF
j_gene: TRBJ1-1; d_gene: .; v_gene: TRBV27; CDR3aa: CASSLFGANTEAFF
j_gene: TRBJ2-3; d_gene: TRBD2; v_gene: TRBV15; CDR3aa: CATSPPGGGSTDTQYF
j_gene: TRBJ1-5; d_gene: TRBD1; v_gene: TRBV30; CDR3aa: CAWSLGQGNNQPQHF
j_gene: TRBJ1-1; d_gene: .; v_gene: TRBV10-2; CDR3aa: CASSDLWGGKTEAFF
j_gene: TRBJ1-1; d_gene: TRBD1; v_gene: TRBV30; CDR3aa: CAWKGQLNTEAFF
j_gene: TRBJ1-6; d_gene: .; v_gene: TRBV27; CDR3aa: CASSPQGYNSPLHF
j_gene: TRBJ2-4; d_gene: .; v_gene: TRBV4-1; CDR3aa: CASSQDLGAHLKNIQYF